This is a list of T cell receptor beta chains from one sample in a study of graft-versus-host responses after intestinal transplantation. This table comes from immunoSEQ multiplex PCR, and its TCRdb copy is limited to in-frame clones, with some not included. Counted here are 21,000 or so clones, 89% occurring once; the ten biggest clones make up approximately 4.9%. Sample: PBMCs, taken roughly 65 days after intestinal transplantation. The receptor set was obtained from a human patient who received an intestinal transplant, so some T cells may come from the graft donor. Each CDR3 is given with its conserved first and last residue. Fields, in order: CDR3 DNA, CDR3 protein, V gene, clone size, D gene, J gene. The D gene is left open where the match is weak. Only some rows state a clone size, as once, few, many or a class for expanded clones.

DNA: TGTGCCAGCTCACCCGGACAGGATGAAAAACTGTTTTTT
CDR3: CASSPGQDEKLFF
V: TRBV18
size: .
D: TRBD1
J: TRBJ1-4

DNA: TGTGCCAGCAGGCCGGGACTAGCGGGGGGGCTATCTCAAGAGACCCAGTACTTC
CDR3: CASRPGLAGGLSQETQYF
V: TRBV21-1
size: .
D: .
J: TRBJ2-5

DNA: TGTGCCAGCAGCCCGACTAGCGGGGGGCCTAGGGATGAGCAGTTCTTC
CDR3: CASSPTSGGPRDEQFF
V: TRBV11-3
size: .
D: TRBD2
J: TRBJ2-1

DNA: TGCGCCAGCAGCCAAGATCTTGCGGGGGGGACCTACGAGCAGTACTTC
CDR3: CASSQDLAGGTYEQYF
V: TRBV4-3
size: .
D: TRBD2
J: TRBJ2-7

DNA: TGTGCCAGCAGCTCACCCGGGACGGAATACTACGAGCAGTACTTC
CDR3: CASSSPGTEYYEQYF
V: TRBV7-9
size: .
D: .
J: TRBJ2-7

DNA: TGTGCCATCAGTGATCATGGAAGCCTTTACGACTATGGCTACACCTTC
CDR3: CAISDHGSLYDYGYTF
V: TRBV10-3
size: .
D: .
J: TRBJ1-2

DNA: TGTGCCAGCAGCGCTAATCGGGAAGCCCTTTATGGCTACACCTTC
CDR3: CASSANREALYGYTF
V: TRBV21-1
size: .
D: .
J: TRBJ1-2

DNA: TGCGCCAGCAGCCAAGGTCCGCCCACTGAAGCTTTCTTT
CDR3: CASSQGPPTEAFF
V: TRBV4-1
size: .
D: .
J: TRBJ1-1

DNA: TGTGCCAGCAGCCCACTACTGGGACTAGCGGGGGGGCGCGGGGAGCTGTTTTTT
CDR3: CASSPLLGLAGGRGELFF
V: TRBV7-8
size: .
D: TRBD2
J: TRBJ2-2

DNA: TGTGCCAGCAGCTTGACGGGACAGGGTGGAAACACCATATATTTT
CDR3: CASSLTGQGGNTIYF
V: TRBV5-5
size: .
D: TRBD1
J: TRBJ1-3

DNA: TGTGCTAGTGCCCCCGGCGGGGACCGATCCTACAATGAGCAGTTCTTC
CDR3: CASAPGGDRSYNEQFF
V: TRBV12-5
size: few
D: .
J: TRBJ2-1

DNA: TGTGCCAGCAGCCTGGTGGGCGGGGGACTCACAGATACGCAGTATTTT
CDR3: CASSLVGGGLTDTQYF
V: TRBV5-4
size: once
D: TRBD2
J: TRBJ2-3

DNA: TGTGCCAGCAGCCCGACGGCCATGAACACTGAAGCTTTCTTT
CDR3: CASSPTAMNTEAFF
V: TRBV27
size: .
D: .
J: TRBJ1-1

DNA: TGTGCCAGCAGCGTGGGCCCACTTCTGTACGGTGGTGAGAACACTGAAGCTTTCTTT
CDR3: CASSVGPLLYGGENTEAFF
V: TRBV5-4
size: .
D: .
J: TRBJ1-1

DNA: TGTGCCACCAGCAGAGATTTAGTCGGTGGCTACACCTTC
CDR3: CATSRDLVGGYTF
V: TRBV15
size: once
D: .
J: TRBJ1-2

DNA: TGTGCCAGCAGCTTAGGGTCGAAAGCTTTCTTT
CDR3: CASSLGSKAFF
V: TRBV5-6
size: .
D: .
J: TRBJ1-1

DNA: TGCGCCAGCAGCCAAGATCCGGAGGGAGCTTTCTTT
CDR3: CASSQDPEGAFF
V: TRBV4-3
size: few
D: .
J: TRBJ1-1

DNA: TGTGCCAGCAGTTACTCAGGGTCTGGGGCCAACGTCCTGACTTTC
CDR3: CASSYSGSGANVLTF
V: TRBV6-5
size: .
D: .
J: TRBJ2-6

DNA: TGTGCCAGCAGCTTCGCGGGGGGAGGAGATACGCAGTATTTT
CDR3: CASSFAGGGDTQYF
V: TRBV7-9
size: .
D: TRBD2
J: TRBJ2-3

DNA: TGTGCCAGCAGTTACTCCTCGGGACAGGCTCAGGGGCAGTACTTC
CDR3: CASSYSSGQAQGQYF
V: TRBV6-5
size: .
D: TRBD1
J: TRBJ2-7

DNA: TGTGCCAGCAGCAAAGGGAAACAGGGGGCTCCTTTTCCAAACACCATATATTTT
CDR3: CASSKGKQGAPFPNTIYF
V: TRBV21-1
size: .
D: .
J: TRBJ1-3

DNA: TGCAGCGTCGGGGACGGAAAAAACATTCAGTACTTC
CDR3: CSVGDGKNIQYF
V: TRBV29-1
size: .
D: .
J: TRBJ2-4

DNA: TGCGCCAGCAGCCACACTAGCGGGGACTACAATGAGCAGTTCTTC
CDR3: CASSHTSGDYNEQFF
V: TRBV4-3
size: .
D: TRBD2
J: TRBJ2-1

DNA: TGTGCCAGCAGCAAAAGGGGGACAGGGGGCTGGAACACCGGGGAGCTGTTTTTT
CDR3: CASSKRGTGGWNTGELFF
V: TRBV21-1
size: .
D: .
J: TRBJ2-2

DNA: TGCGCCAGCAGCTTAATTAGCGGGTCCTACAATGAGCAGTTCTTC
CDR3: CASSLISGSYNEQFF
V: TRBV5-1
size: .
D: TRBD2
J: TRBJ2-1

DNA: TGTGCCAGCAGCACAGGACTAGCGGGGGGGCTGAATGAGCAGTTCTTC
CDR3: CASSTGLAGGLNEQFF
V: TRBV13
size: .
D: TRBD2
J: TRBJ2-1

DNA: TGTGCCAGCAGTGAAGACGGGACTAACTCCTACGAGCAGTACTTC
CDR3: CASSEDGTNSYEQYF
V: TRBV2
size: .
D: TRBD2
J: TRBJ2-7

DNA: TGTGCCAGTAGTATATCCAGGGGCGGCACAGATACGCAGTATTTT
CDR3: CASSISRGGTDTQYF
V: TRBV19
size: .
D: .
J: TRBJ2-3

DNA: TGCGCCAGCAGCCAATACAGGGAGTCCTACGAGCAGTACTTC
CDR3: CASSQYRESYEQYF
V: TRBV4-1
size: .
D: .
J: TRBJ2-7

DNA: TGTGCCGGCACCGGGACGCTTGAAGCTTTCTTT
CDR3: CAGTGTLEAFF
V: TRBV2
size: .
D: .
J: TRBJ1-1

DNA: TGTGCCAGCTCACCCTGGACTCCGCAGTACTTC
CDR3: CASSPWTPQYF
V: TRBV18
size: .
D: .
J: TRBJ2-7

DNA: TGTGCCAGCAGCTTCGACAGCTATGGCTACACCTTC
CDR3: CASSFDSYGYTF
V: TRBV5-5
size: once
D: .
J: TRBJ1-2

DNA: TGTGCTAGTGGGCGAGGGACAGGGGATAATTCACCCCTCCACTTT
CDR3: CASGRGTGDNSPLHF
V: TRBV12-5
size: .
D: TRBD1
J: TRBJ1-6

DNA: TGTGCCAGTAGTCCCAGCCCAGACAGGGGCCCTACGAAACTGTTTTTT
CDR3: CASSPSPDRGPTKLFF
V: TRBV19
size: .
D: TRBD1
J: TRBJ1-4

DNA: TGTGCCAGCTCACCATATGCCGAGGCAGGGGAAGGTGGAAACACCATATATTTT
CDR3: CASSPYAEAGEGGNTIYF
V: TRBV18
size: .
D: .
J: TRBJ1-3

DNA: TGTGCCAGCAGTGGACTAGCGGGGGGGACAGATACGCAGTATTTT
CDR3: CASSGLAGGTDTQYF
V: TRBV2
size: .
D: TRBD2
J: TRBJ2-3

DNA: TGCGCCAGCAGCCAAGATAGACAGGGATGGGACGGGGAGCTGTTTTTT
CDR3: CASSQDRQGWDGELFF
V: TRBV4-3
size: .
D: TRBD1
J: TRBJ2-2

DNA: TGCAGCGTTGAAGGCGGGGACATAACGAACACTGAAGCTTTCTTT
CDR3: CSVEGGDITNTEAFF
V: TRBV29-1
size: .
D: .
J: TRBJ1-1

DNA: TGTGCCAGCAGTTCCTCGGGTAGCGGGGGGGTTGGCTCCTACAATGAGCAGTTCTTC
CDR3: CASSSSGSGGVGSYNEQFF
V: TRBV7-6
size: .
D: TRBD2
J: TRBJ2-1

DNA: TGTGCCAGCAGCTCCCCTCTCCTTGAAGCTTTCTTT
CDR3: CASSSPLLEAFF
V: TRBV7-9
size: .
D: .
J: TRBJ1-1

DNA: TGCGCCAGCAGCCAAGAACTAGAGTCGATTGCAGATACGCAGTATTTT
CDR3: CASSQELESIADTQYF
V: TRBV4-3
size: .
D: .
J: TRBJ2-3